Presented here are 21 T cell receptor beta chains from one specimen sequenced in a study of cytomegalovirus exposure and HLA in healthy donors. This PCR relied on a set of 60 Vbeta primers and 13 Jbeta primers. Sequenced by immunoSEQ multiplex PCR; TCRdb stores in-frame clones only, minus some. The sample has around 200,000 clones; approximately 84% are singletons. Sample: PBMCs. Receptors were obtained from a woman between 40 and 50 years old in good health and CMV-seronegative.

The chain links TRBV27 to TRBJ2-7; a possible D gene is TRBD1 (6 bases). The CDR3 consists of 13 residues. Trimming took 4 bases from V and 6 from J, leaving 13 bases between them. Looked up from germline, CDR1 is MNHEY and CDR2 is SMNVEV (reference sequence). The CDR3 region is CASSYHTGTEQYF. Here the CDR3 DNA reads TGTGCCAGCAGTTACCACACAGGGACCGAGCAGTACTTC.

Comment on this clone: The same CDR3 also results from other DNA sequences found in this sample. The rearrangement uses TRBV7-2 and TRBJ1-2; D gene uncertain. Germline lookup yields CDR1 SGHTA and CDR2 FQGNSA. The CDR3 totals 13 residues. Trimming shortened V by 5 bases and J by 0 bases, and 7 bases separated the two germline ends. The CDR3 DNA sequence: TGTGCCAGCAGCCCTGACTCTAACTATGGCTACACCTTC. This encodes CASSPDSNYGYTF. Filled out from reference TRBV7-2 and TRBJ1-2, the complete variable domain reads GAGVSQSPSNKVTEKGKDVELRCDPISGHTALYWYRQSLGQGLEFLIYFQGNSAPDKSGLPSDRFSAERTGGSVSTLTIQRTQQEDSAVYLCASSPDSNYGYTFGSGTRLTVV.

V gene TRBV28 combines with J gene TRBJ1-2; 7 positions match TRBD1. The CDR3 consists of 15 residues. After removal of 5 bases from V and 1 base from J, the junction contained 7 bases not matched to a gene. CDR1 and CDR2 from the germline V gene are MDHEN and SYDVKM. CDR3 amino acids: CASSTGTAFNYGYTF. CDR3 in DNA: TGTGCCAGCAGTACCGGGACAGCCTTTAACTATGGCTACACCTTC.

V gene TRBV4-3 combines with J gene TRBJ1-2, with TRBD1 identical over 7 bases. This CDR3 contains 17 residues. CDR1 is LGHNA and CDR2 is YSLEER in the germline V gene. V was clipped by 0 bases and J by 3 bases; unmatched bases: 10. The CDR3 DNA sequence: TGCGCCAGCAGCCAAGATTGGGCAACAGACAGGGACTATGGCTACACCTTC. Translated: CASSQDWATDRDYGYTF.

The rearrangement joins TRBV7-8 to TRBJ1-5, with D possibly being TRBD1 (5 bases). V lost 3 bases and J 7 bases, leaving 10 bases between the germline ends. From germline, CDR1 is SGHVS and CDR2 FQNEAQ. The length of the CDR3 is 13 residues. The CDR3 DNA reads TGTGCCAGCAGCTTCGGGGGTGACCAGCCCCAGCATTTT. This translates into CASSFGGDQPQHF.

The V call is TRBV5-4, the J call TRBJ2-2, with D maybe TRBD2 (5 bases). Germline V lookup: CDR1 SGHNT, CDR2 YYREEE (reference sequence). There are 15 residues in the CDR3. V lost 4 bases and J 1 base, leaving 11 bases between the germline ends. In DNA form, the CDR3 reads TGTGCCAGCAGCCCCCCGGCGGGGAACACCGGGGAGCTGTTTTTT. Amino acids: CASSPPAGNTGELFF.

The chain joins TRBV15 to TRBJ1-4; possibly TRBD1 for D (5 bases). The V end was cut by 0 bases, the J end by 8 bases, with 19 bases between. Germline V CDR1 and CDR2: LNHNV, YYDKDF (reference sequence). The CDR3 loop spans 17 amino acids. The chain's CDR3 is CATSRDIPWGGTEKLFF. The DNA of the CDR3 is TGTGCCACCAGCAGAGATATTCCCTGGGGGGGGACCGAAAAACTGTTTTTT.

The chain links TRBV11-3 to TRBJ2-7; the D is unclear. V lost 5 bases, J lost 4 bases, and 9 bases lay in between. Germline V gene lookup returns CDR1 SGHNT and CDR2 YENEEA. The CDR3 is 12 amino acids. The CDR3 region has the DNA TGTGCCAGCAGCAATATTAAATACGAGCAGTACTTC. It codes for CASSNIKYEQYF.

V gene TRBV10-1 combines with J gene TRBJ1-1; possibly TRBD1 for D (6 bases). Germline V gives CDR1 WNHNN, CDR2 SYGVQD (reference sequence). The V end was cut by 5 bases, the J end by 4 bases, with 11 bases between. The CDR3 sequence is 13 residues long. CDR3 amino acids: CASSYRDTTEAFF. CDR3 coding DNA: TGCGCCAGCAGTTACCGGGACACCACTGAAGCTTTCTTT.

This clone appeared a few times. The J gene is TRBJ2-3, the V gene TRBV7-2; TRBD2 matches 9 bases. The V segment lost 3 bases and the J segment 5 bases; nucleotides outside the gene matches: 6. The germline V gene has CDR1 SGHTA and CDR2 FQGNSA. This CDR3 has 15 amino acids. For the CDR3, the DNA is TGTGCCAGCAGCTTTGGCGGGGGGGTTGTAGATACGCAGTATTTT. The encoded protein is CASSFGGGVVDTQYF.

The chain links TRBV19 to TRBJ1-5, with D possibly being TRBD1 (5 bases). Trimming removed 5 bases from V and 3 bases from J, with 14 bases in between. CDR1 LNHDA and CDR2 SQIVND come from the germline V gene (reference sequence). This CDR3 contains 15 residues. DNA for the CDR3: TGTGCCAGTAGTTATGCAGGGCCCAACAATCAGCCCCAGCATTTT. As protein: CASSYAGPNNQPQHF.

This clone turned up a few times. V usage is TRBV11-3 and J usage is TRBJ1-2; D ambiguous. The CDR3 length is 12 residues. Trimming pared 8 bases from V and 1 base from J, leaving 8 bases between. Germline loops: CDR1 SGHNT, CDR2 YENEEA. CDR3 residues: CASGGYNYGYTF. The CDR3 nucleotides are TGTGCCAGCGGCGGGTATAACTATGGCTACACCTTC.

V and J are TRBV10-3 and TRBJ1-5, with 7 nucleotides matching TRBD1. Germline lookup yields CDR1 ENHRY and CDR2 SYGVKD. This CDR3 contains 14 residues. The J segment lost 3 bases and the V segment lost 8 bases, leaving 7 bases of the junction unmatched. The chain's CDR3 is CAIGLGQPNQPQHF. DNA of the CDR3: TGTGCCATCGGGTTGGGACAGCCCAATCAGCCCCAGCATTTT.

This clone was picked up a small number of times. The chain has TRBV29-1 and TRBJ2-5; 8 bases agree with TRBD1. Germline loops: CDR1 SQVTM, CDR2 ANQGSEA. The junction had 1 base not matched to a gene; V was cut back by 5 bases and J by 2 bases. The CDR3 runs to 12 residues. The CDR3 loop reads CSVHRGQETQYF. CDR3 sequence (DNA): TGCAGCGTTCACAGGGGGCAAGAGACCCAGTACTTC.

The J gene is TRBJ1-1, the V gene TRBV4-2; 7 bases line up with TRBD1. This CDR3 contains 15 residues. Germline CDR1 reads LGHNA; CDR2 reads YNFKEQ. Trimming removed 4 bases from V and 2 bases from J; junction bases left unmatched: 7. CDR3 loop: CASSRDRVGNTEAFF. CDR3 DNA sequence: TGTGCCAGCAGCCGAGACAGGGTTGGAAACACTGAAGCTTTCTTT.

The V gene is TRBV5-4, the J gene TRBJ2-2; tentative D call: TRBD1 (6 bases). Between the trimmed V and J ends, which lost 5 bases and 7 bases, there was a span of 15 bases. CDR1 SGHNT and CDR2 YYREEE come from the germline V gene (reference sequence). The CDR3 consists of 14 residues. Here the CDR3 DNA reads TGTGCCAGCAGAACGGGGCCAGGGGACGGGGAGCTGTTTTTT. Its protein product is CASRTGPGDGELFF. The whole variable domain, remainder taken from reference TRBV5-4 and TRBJ2-2, is ETGVTQSPTHLIKTRGQQVTLRCSSQSGHNTVSWYQQALGQGPQFIFQYYREEENGRGNFPPRFSGLQFPNYSSELNVNALELDDSALYLCASRTGPGDGELFFGEGSRLTVL.

V is TRBV10-3 and J is TRBJ1-3; D call uncertain. The CDR3 covers 15 residues. V dropped 2 bases and J dropped 0 bases, with 8 bases sitting between them. Germline V gene lookup returns CDR1 ENHRY and CDR2 SYGVKD. In nucleotides, the CDR3 is TGTGCCATCAGTGAGGGGGAGTTCTCTGGAAACACCATATATTTT. This encodes CAISEGEFSGNTIYF.

The CDR3 DNA is TGCGCCAGCAGCGAGGGACACGCCACAGATACGCAGTATTTT. Encoded protein: CASSEGHATDTQYF. The chain combines TRBV5-1 with TRBJ2-3, with a tentative D call TRBD1 (6 bases). The CDR3 consists of 14 residues. CDR1 is SGHRS, CDR2 YFSETQ, per germline. The ends were cut back, 4 bases at V and 2 bases at J, with 11 bases in the middle.

The chain uses TRBV4-1 and TRBJ2-3; 7 bases agree with TRBD2. CDR3 length equals 15 residues. The V gene end was trimmed by 6 bases and the J gene end by 2 bases; junction bases not matched to a gene: 8. CDR1 and CDR2 (germline): MGHRA, YSYEKL. As DNA, the CDR3 is TGCGCCAGCAGTCGCGGGGGAATAACCACAGATACGCAGTATTTT. It specifies CASSRGGITTDTQYF.

There are a few counts of this clone. This chain links TRBV4-3 with TRBJ2-1; 12 nucleotides line up with TRBD2. This CDR3 region has 15 residues. Germline CDR1 LGHNA, CDR2 YSLEER. J gave up 7 bases and V 4 bases, and 5 bases lay outside the gene matches. The CDR3 here is CASSLTSGGQNEQFF. In DNA, the CDR3 is TGCGCCAGCAGCCTGACTAGCGGGGGCCAAAATGAGCAGTTCTTC.

The V call is TRBV6-1, the J call TRBJ1-6; the D is unclear. The CDR3 has 13 amino acids. Germline CDR1 reads MNHNS; CDR2 reads SASEGT. The V end was cut by 6 bases, the J end by 4 bases, with 7 bases between. For the CDR3, the DNA is TGTGCCAGCAGCCCGACTTATAATTCACCCCTCCACTTT. The encoded protein is CASSPTYNSPLHF.